This TCR beta chain was identified during a study of early stage breast cancer tumors. Overall study context: ER+/PR+/HER2- status applied to about 80% of the 16 invasive breast tumors. Each sample averaged around 9.2-fold read coverage. Broader study findings: Compared with adjacent normal breast tissue, tumors showed roughly 2.4-fold greater T cell density and higher clonality.

A note on this clone: Its cognate antigen is unknown.

CDR3 length equals 12 residues. CDR1 is MNHEY, CDR2 SMNVEV, per germline (reference sequence). Trimming removed 6 bases from V and 2 bases from J, with 2 bases in between. Each sample had two DNA replicates, about 0.47 ug blood or roughly 1.4 ug tissue. Assay: immunoSEQ multiplex PCR; the TCRdb copy retains only in-frame clones and omits some. The sample comprises some 72,000 clones, 79% of which are singletons, and about 3.6% rests with the top ten. Sequencing used blood. This chain uses TRBV27 with TRBJ2-6, with D unresolved. The source is a person between 55 and 69 years old with breast cancer. CDR3 DNA: TGTGCCAGCAGGGCTGGGGCCAACGTCCTGACTTTC. Its protein product is CASRAGANVLTF.